A single sample is the source of the 12 T cell receptor beta chains below, sequenced in a study of graft-versus-host responses after intestinal transplantation. Only in-frame clones appear in the TCRdb table, and some are missing; sequencing was by immunoSEQ multiplex PCR. The profile shows tens of thousands of clones, about 90% of them singletons. The sequences come from PBMCs, collected 98 days after intestinal transplantation. The receptors here all came from a human patient who received an intestinal transplant, so some T cells may come from the graft donor.

The chain employs TRBV19 and TRBJ1-1; D gene ambiguous. CDR1 is LNHDA and CDR2 is SQIVND in the germline V gene (reference sequence). V lost 7 bases and J lost 0, with 30 bases in between. The CDR3 length is 20 residues. CDR3 protein: CASTTRKGLTIPPMNTEAFF. As DNA, the CDR3 is TGTGCCAGTACCACACGTAAGGGTCTAACTATTCCCCCCATGAACACTGAAGCTTTCTTT. Combining the CDR3 with reference TRBV19 and TRBJ1-1 gives the whole variable domain DGGITQSPKYLFRKEGQNVTLSCEQNLNHDAMYWYRQDPGQGLRLIYYSQIVNDFQKGDIAEGYSVSREKKESFPLTVTSAQKNPTAFYLCASTTRKGLTIPPMNTEAFFGQGTRLTVV.

The gene calls are TRBV7-9 and TRBJ2-1; 10 bases fit TRBD1. The CDR3 runs to 15 residues. J lost 8 bases, V lost 7 bases, and 11 bases had no gene match. The V gene's germline CDR1 is SEHNR and CDR2 FQNEAQ (reference sequence). The CDR3 reads CASTQAGTGDDEQFF. DNA of the CDR3: TGTGCCAGCACCCAAGCCGGGACAGGGGATGATGAGCAGTTCTTC.

The chain links TRBV2 to TRBJ1-4, with 8 bases fitting TRBD1. The CDR3 sequence is 15 residues long. CDR1 and CDR2 (germline): SNHLY, FYNNEI. V dropped 10 bases and J dropped 7; count of bases not matched to a gene: 14. The CDR3 loop is CATNFRQGRGEKLFF. For the CDR3, the DNA is TGTGCCACCAACTTTCGACAGGGGCGAGGTGAAAAACTGTTTTTT.

This clone has only one observation. The chain is built from TRBV6-6 and TRBJ2-7, with 10 nucleotides matching TRBD1. The CDR3 covers 14 residues. Germline CDR1 reads MNHNY; CDR2 reads SVGAGI (reference sequence). V was pared by 3 bases and J by 3 bases, with 2 bases of the junction left unmatched. The CDR3 spells CASSYGTGDYEQYF. In nucleotides, the CDR3 is TGTGCCAGCAGTTATGGGACAGGGGACTACGAGCAGTACTTC.

The CDR3 is CASSLAGRYGYTF. In nucleotides, the CDR3 is TGTGCCAGCAGCTTAGCGGGGCGCTATGGCTACACCTTC. The rearrangement uses TRBV7-9 and TRBJ1-2; possible D gene TRBD1, 5 bases. This CDR3 comprises 13 residues. Trimming removed 0 bases from V and 4 bases from J, with 6 bases in between. Germline lookup yields CDR1 SEHNR and CDR2 FQNEAQ (reference sequence).

J is TRBJ1-3 and V is TRBV19; D is ambiguous. Looked up from germline, CDR1 is LNHDA and CDR2 is SQIVND (reference sequence). This CDR3 comprises 12 residues. V shed 5 bases and J shed 0 bases, with 2 bases lying between them. CDR3 DNA: TGTGCCAGTAGTGCCTCTGGAAACACCATATATTTT. Translating it yields CASSASGNTIYF. The full variable domain, its missing parts supplied by reference TRBV19 and TRBJ1-3, is DGGITQSPKYLFRKEGQNVTLSCEQNLNHDAMYWYRQDPGQGLRLIYYSQIVNDFQKGDIAEGYSVSREKKESFPLTVTSAQKNPTAFYLCASSASGNTIYFGEGSWLTVV.

This clone was seen more than once but under ten times. V usage is TRBV7-9 and J usage is TRBJ1-6, with 7 positions matching TRBD1. J gave up 7 bases and V 5 bases, and 8 bases lay outside the gene matches. There are 15 residues in the CDR3. Germline V gene lookup returns CDR1 SEHNR and CDR2 FQNEAQ (reference sequence). The DNA of the CDR3 is TGTGCCAGCAGCCCGCTTCCGGACAGGAATTCACCCCTCCACTTT. Protein sequence: CASSPLPDRNSPLHF.

The V gene is TRBV7-9, the J gene TRBJ1-2; unclear D gene. The CDR3 length is 13 residues. Trimming removed 4 bases from V and 3 bases from J, with 9 bases in between. From germline, CDR1 is SEHNR and CDR2 FQNEAQ (reference sequence). Here the CDR3 reads CASSSKRDYGYTF. The CDR3 region has the DNA TGTGCCAGCAGCTCGAAAAGGGACTATGGCTACACCTTC.

The chain links TRBV11-3 to TRBJ1-5; the match to TRBD1 covers 7 bases. The CDR3 runs to 15 residues. Trimming cost V 5 bases and J 7 bases; bases outside gene matches: 11. Germline-derived CDR1 and CDR2 are SGHNT and YENEEA. CDR3 nucleotide sequence: TGTGCCAGCAGCGTAAATACAGGGGCTCAACAGCCCCAGCATTTT. This codes for CASSVNTGAQQPQHF.

V gene TRBV27 combines with J gene TRBJ2-6, with TRBD1 identical over 11 bases. J gave up 4 bases and V 6 bases, and 8 bases lay outside the gene matches. CDR1 and CDR2 (germline): MNHEY, SMNVEV (reference sequence). The CDR3 runs 17 residues. DNA of the CDR3: TGTGCCAGCAGGCCGGGACAGGGGGTGCTGGGGGCCAACGTCCTGACTTTC. Translating it yields CASRPGQGVLGANVLTF. Full variable domain (remainder filled in from reference TRBV27 and TRBJ2-6): EAQVTQNPRYLITVTGKKLTVTCSQNMNHEYMSWYRQDPGLGLRQIYYSMNVEVTDKGDVPEGYKVSRKEKRNFPLILESPSPNQTSLYFCASRPGQGVLGANVLTFGAGSRLTVL.

CDR3 region: CASSRDLVGGYYEQYF. CDR3 DNA sequence: TGTGCCAGCAGTCGGGACTTAGTCGGGGGGTACTACGAGCAGTACTTC. The chain couples TRBV2 to TRBJ2-7; 7 bases are shared with TRBD2. Looked up from germline, CDR1 is SNHLY and CDR2 is FYNNEI. This CDR3 has 16 amino acids. The ends lost 5 bases at V and 3 bases at J; junction bases unmatched: 13.

The chain recombines TRBV6-4 with TRBJ1-5; 9 nucleotides agree with TRBD1. Trimming took 7 bases from V and 4 from J; bases not matched to a gene: 17. The germline CDR1 and CDR2 sequences are MRHNA and SNTAGT. This CDR3 region has 18 residues. The CDR3 loop reads CASIFRDRVERLNQPQHF. CDR3 in DNA: TGTGCCAGCATCTTCCGGGACAGGGTGGAAAGGTTGAATCAGCCCCAGCATTTT.